A single sample is the source of the 8 T cell receptor beta chains below, sequenced in a study of T cell responses to AZD1222 COVID-19 vaccine (dated by TCRdb to the early 2020s). Library preparation employed the immunoSEQ multiplex PCR assay. The clones in this table, taken by TCRdb from immuneACCESS, are in-frame only. Not every clone is retained; where verified, under half of the shortfall comes from an unresolved V gene, and the cause of the rest is unknown. This sample lists about 130,000 clones; roughly 88% were detected once. The ten largest make up 4% to 5.5% of the sample. This specimen's time point label, per the study, means: baseline before first vaccination. The treatment or condition label, read with the paper, signifies: meningococcal conjugate vaccine given as trial control. The specimen was peripheral blood, collected on day 0 of MenACWY control vaccination. The receptors stem from an adult in good health.

CDR3 sequence: CASSRDTATDTQYF. CDR3 bases: TGTGCCAGTAGTAGGGACACCGCGACAGATACGCAGTATTTT. The V gene is TRBV19, the J gene TRBJ2-3, with D possibly TRBD1 on 6 matching bases. Per the germline V gene, CDR1 is LNHDA and CDR2 is SQIVND (reference sequence). The CDR3 covers 14 residues. Trimming stripped 4 bases from V and 3 bases from J, with 11 bases between.

This rearrangement joins TRBV6-2 or TRBV6-3 to TRBJ2-7; 7 nucleotides line up with TRBD1. Germline V gene data show CDR1 as MNHEY and CDR2 as SVGEGT. J gave up 7 bases and V 4 bases, and 10 bases lay outside the gene matches. CDR3 size: 14 residues. The CDR3 here is CASSSRGQYMEQYV. The CDR3 DNA reads TGTGCCAGCAGTTCCCGGGGACAGTACATGGAGCAGTACGTC.

The genes are TRBV12-3 or TRBV12-4 and TRBJ1-5; D perhaps matches TRBD1 (5 bases). The CDR3 loop spans 12 amino acids. V gave up 3 bases and J gave up 7 bases, with 7 bases separating them. Written as DNA, the CDR3 is TGTGCCAGCAGTTTGTGGGGGCAGCCCCAGCATTTT. It encodes CASSLWGQPQHF.

This clone was counted between two and nine times. In nucleotides, the CDR3 is TGTGCCACCAGTGACCATGACAGGGGCTCCTACAATGAGCAGTTCTTC. Translating it yields CATSDHDRGSYNEQFF. This chain uses TRBV24-1 with TRBJ2-1; 8 bases line up with TRBD1. V shed 4 bases, J shed 0 bases, and the junction held 4 bases outside the gene matches. The germline V gene has CDR1 KGHDR and CDR2 SFDVKD. This CDR3 is 16 amino acids long.

This clone appeared once. This rearrangement joins TRBV10-1 to TRBJ1-3; D ambiguous. The CDR3 has 14 residues. Trimming took off 3 bases at V and 0 bases at J, with 6 bases between the two ends. Looked up from germline, CDR1 is WNHNN and CDR2 is SYGVQD (reference sequence). The CDR3 protein is CASSEGSSGNTIYF. In nucleotides, the CDR3 is TGCGCCAGCAGTGAAGGAAGCTCTGGAAACACCATATATTTT.

The V gene is TRBV10-3, the J gene TRBJ2-3; 7 bases line up with TRBD2. Germline CDR1 and CDR2: ENHRY and SYGVKD. The V and J ends lost 3 bases and 0 bases, in that order; junction bases with no gene match: 12. There are 18 residues in the CDR3. Here the CDR3 reads CAISDVRELPPSTDTQYF. DNA of the CDR3: TGTGCCATCAGTGATGTGCGGGAGCTTCCCCCTAGCACAGATACGCAGTATTTT.

The rearrangement links TRBV7-9 to TRBJ2-3, with unresolved D. The CDR3 extends over 13 amino acids. V gave up 5 bases and J gave up 6 bases, with 12 bases separating them. Germline V lookup: CDR1 SEHNR, CDR2 FQNEAQ (reference sequence). The CDR3 is CASSPRGWDTQYF. The CDR3 bases are TGTGCCAGCAGCCCCCGCGGTTGGGATACGCAGTATTTT.

The chain couples TRBV19 to TRBJ2-7, with D perhaps matching TRBD1 or TRBD2 (6 bases each). The CDR3 contains 13 residues. Germline V gene sequence: CDR1 LNHDA, CDR2 SQIVND (reference sequence). Trimming removed 3 bases at V and 3 bases at J, with 9 bases between. CDR3: CASSIRGVYEQYF. CDR3 in DNA: TGTGCCAGTAGTATTAGGGGGGTCTACGAGCAGTACTTC.